This TCR beta chain originates from a study of blood T cell repertoires in acute mononucleosis. This CDR3 region has 14 residues. Trimming removed 4 bases from V and 1 base from J, with 10 bases in between. Germline CDR1 MNHEY, CDR2 SMNVEV (reference sequence). Assay: immunoSEQ multiplex PCR; the TCRdb copy retains only in-frame clones and omits some. The data hold 5,500 to 8,500 clones, with under 30% observed a single time. Indicated time point: acute infectious mononucleosis, at clinical presentation within 2 weeks of symptom onset (visit 1). This receptor was identified in a woman under 30 with infectious mononucleosis caused by EBV. This chain connects TRBV27 to TRBJ1-1; D remains unclear. Sample: EBV YVL epitope tetramer+ CD8+ T cells sorted from PBMCs, taken during acute infectious mononucleosis. Subset in this sample: CD8 T cells binding a tetramer with EBV BRLF1 109-117 peptide (YVL-BR). The CDR3 protein is CASSSSEPNTEAFF. The DNA of the CDR3 is TGTGCCAGCAGTTCATCGGAGCCGAACACTGAAGCTTTCTTT.